The 25 T cell receptor beta chains below come from one sample, sequenced in a study of PD-1 blockade in classical Hodgkin lymphoma. All patients experienced relapse after autologous stem cell transplantation, and brentuximab vedotin exposure was variable. Data came from immunoSEQ multiplex PCR; TCRdb stores just in-frame clones and leaves some out. Of over 25,000 clones detected, around four fifths appear once; the ten largest clones hold roughly 35%. Sequenced material: peripheral blood mononuclear cells (PBMCs), taken before the second cycle of nivolumab. The receptors derive from a human donor with classical Hodgkin lymphoma.

This chain joins TRBV11-3 and TRBJ2-5; TRBD1 agrees at 9 bases. V lost 5 bases and J lost 2; bases outside the gene matches: 6. The CDR3 is made up of 15 amino acids. Germline V gene lookup returns CDR1 SGHNT and CDR2 YENEEA. CDR3 coding DNA: TGTGCCAGCAGCATGGGGGACAGGGAGCAAGAGACCCAGTACTTC. Encoded protein: CASSMGDREQETQYF.

The CDR3 spells CASSESGVPGQGDETQYF. The CDR3 coding sequence is TGTGCCAGCAGTGAATCGGGGGTACCGGGACAGGGGGATGAGACCCAGTACTTC. V gene TRBV6-1 combines with J gene TRBJ2-5, with 11 positions matching TRBD1. V dropped 2 bases and J dropped 5; count of bases not matched to a gene: 13. The CDR3 has 18 residues. The germline gives CDR1 MNHNS, CDR2 SASEGT.

The chain uses TRBV10-3 and TRBJ2-3; 7 nucleotides align to TRBD1. CDR1 and CDR2 (germline): ENHRY, SYGVKD. The CDR3 has 15 residues. V lost 3 bases and J lost 1; bases outside the gene matches: 4. The CDR3: CAISDRGQGTDTQYF. CDR3 bases: TGTGCCATCAGTGATAGGGGGCAAGGCACAGATACGCAGTATTTT.

The chain is built from TRBV20-1 and TRBJ2-7, with 7 bases identical to TRBD2. CDR3 length equals 11 residues. J was trimmed by 5 bases and V by 3 bases; bases with no gene match: 1. Germline V gene lookup returns CDR1 DFQATT and CDR2 SNEGSKA (reference sequence). The CDR3 DNA sequence: TGCAGTGCTAGTCGGGGGGACGAGCAGTACTTC. This translates into CSASRGDEQYF.

The V call is TRBV2, the J call TRBJ1-5; D ambiguous. This CDR3 region has 14 residues. Germline values: CDR1 SNHLY, CDR2 FYNNEI. V was cut by 2 bases and J by 2 bases, with 7 bases left in between. The CDR3 DNA sequence: TGTGCCAGCAGTGAATGGGGAGGCAATCAGCCCCAGCATTTT. This encodes CASSEWGGNQPQHF. Variable domain in full (rest from reference TRBV2 and TRBJ1-5): EPEVTQTPSHQVTQMGQEVILRCVPISNHLYFYWYRQILGQKVEFLVSFYNNEISEKSEIFDDQFSVERPDGSNFTLKIRSTKLEDSAMYFCASSEWGGNQPQHFGDGTRLSIL.

This clone was observed once. This chain links TRBV18 with TRBJ1-5; no firm D call. Germline CDR1 reads KGHSH; CDR2 reads LQKENI. V gave up 3 bases and J gave up 4 bases, with 10 bases separating them. The CDR3 has 14 amino acids. CDR3 residues: CASSPYGRNQPQHF. The DNA of the CDR3 is TGTGCCAGCTCACCTTATGGCAGAAATCAGCCCCAGCATTTT.

The chain couples TRBV18 to TRBJ2-3; 10 bases fit TRBD2. This CDR3 is 17 amino acids long. Germline-derived CDR1 and CDR2 are KGHSH and LQKENI. Trimming cost V 3 bases and J 4 bases; bases outside gene matches: 10. The DNA of the CDR3 is TGTGCCAGCTCACCCAATCTTGTAGCGGGGGGTGCAGATACGCAGTATTTT. Translation gives CASSPNLVAGGADTQYF.

The chain couples TRBV7-3 to TRBJ1-6; D unresolved. This CDR3 has 13 residues. Germline CDR1 and CDR2: SGHTA and FQGTGA. Trimming removed 8 bases at V and 4 bases at J, with 9 bases between. The CDR3 DNA reads TGTGCCAGCGGTACAGATTATAATTCACCCCTCCACTTT. Translating gives CASGTDYNSPLHF.

The gene calls are TRBV19 and TRBJ2-5; D gene uncertain. The end of the DNA fits TRBJ2-7 better, so the J call may be wrong. The CDR3 spans 12 residues. In germline, CDR1 is LNHDA, CDR2 SQIVND (reference sequence). In DNA, the CDR3 is TGTGCCAGTAGTACCGACGGCGACGAGCAGTACTTC. It translates to CASSTDGDEQYF.

This clone occurred once. V gene TRBV2 combines with J gene TRBJ1-5, with D unresolved. V lost 9 bases to trimming and J lost 1 base, with 13 bases between them. CDR1 and CDR2 from the germline V gene are SNHLY and FYNNEI. This CDR3 is built from 14 residues. Here the CDR3 DNA reads TGTGCCAGTAGGAGGAGGGAGAGCAATCAGCCCCAGCATTTT. Translating gives CASRRRESNQPQHF.

J is TRBJ2-7 and V is TRBV23-1; TRBD1 agrees at 12 bases. TRBV23-1 is designated an ORF whose function remains uncertain. Losses at the gene ends were 0 bases for V and 5 bases for J; bases not matched to a gene: 2. This CDR3 comprises 15 residues. This chain's CDR3 is CASSQSGQGADEQYF. CDR3 coding DNA: TGCGCCAGCAGTCAATCGGGACAGGGGGCTGACGAGCAGTACTTC.

On this clone: One junction end disagrees with the germline gene, perhaps due to a read error. The chain employs TRBV10-2 and TRBJ2-5, with 9 nucleotides matching TRBD2. This CDR3 region has 16 residues. The germline V gene encodes CDR1 WSHSY and CDR2 SAAADI. Here the CDR3 reads CASSESKRGVQGTQYF. The CDR3 DNA is TGCGCCAGCAGTGAGTCAAAGCGGGGGGTCCAAGGGACCCAGTACTTC.

The gene calls are TRBV11-3 and TRBJ2-5, with D hard to call. Trimming stripped 1 base from V and 5 bases from J, with 8 bases between. Germline V gene lookup returns CDR1 SGHNT and CDR2 YENEEA. The CDR3 contains 13 residues. CDR3 DNA: TGTGCCAGCAGCTTAGGTAACCGGGAGACCCAGTACTTC. It translates to CASSLGNRETQYF.

The chain combines TRBV2 with TRBJ1-2, with D tentatively TRBD1 (5 bases). Trimming removed 8 bases from V and 6 bases from J, with 16 bases in between. Germline lookup yields CDR1 SNHLY and CDR2 FYNNEI. The CDR3 sequence is 13 residues long. DNA for the CDR3: TGTGCCAGCGGGGGGACTACTTTGGATGGCTACACCTTC. Translating gives CASGGTTLDGYTF.

In DNA form, the CDR3 reads TGTGCCAGCAGCGTCCTTCGGGACAGGGGGACCGAGACCCAGTACTTC. Translating gives CASSVLRDRGTETQYF. This chain links TRBV7-9 with TRBJ2-5, with 11 bases identical to TRBD1. The V and J ends lost 5 bases and 5 bases, in that order; junction bases with no gene match: 10. The germline CDR1 and CDR2 sequences are SEHNR and FQNEAQ (reference sequence). CDR3 size: 16 residues.

Here the CDR3 DNA reads TGTGCCAGCAGGCCAGGTGTTGTGAACACTGAAGCTTTCTTT. Translating gives CASRPGVVNTEAFF. The V and J genes are TRBV7-2 and TRBJ1-1; D gene ambiguous. CDR1 and CDR2 from the germline V gene are SGHTA and FQGNSA. The CDR3 is 14 amino acids. The germline V and J ends were trimmed by 6 bases and 0 bases, with 11 bases remaining between them.

The CDR3 bases are TGTGCCAGCAGTGCCCGGGGCCACCCCTACAATGAGCAGTTCTTC. Its translation: CASSARGHPYNEQFF. This chain uses TRBV27 with TRBJ2-1, with D perhaps given as TRBD1 or TRBD2 (5 bases each). The CDR3 covers 15 residues. The germline CDR1 and CDR2 sequences are MNHEY and SMNVEV (reference sequence). Trimming removed 5 bases at V and 2 bases at J, with 13 bases between.

This clone was seen only once. The V call is TRBV4-3, the J call TRBJ1-2; D not resolved. The V end was cut by 1 base, the J end by 4 bases, with 10 bases between. The CDR3 runs to 14 residues. Germline CDR1 is LGHNA and CDR2 is YSLEER. In DNA, the CDR3 is TGCGCCAGCAGCCAAGGGCCAGGCCTCTATGGCTACACCTTC. Protein sequence: CASSQGPGLYGYTF.

This clone was observed a few times. V is TRBV18 and J is TRBJ1-2, with 9 bases that match TRBD1. The CDR3 sequence is 14 residues long. The V and J ends lost 2 bases and 5 bases, in that order; junction bases with no gene match: 3. The V gene's germline CDR1 is KGHSH and CDR2 LQKENI. CDR3 nucleotide sequence: TGTGCCAGCTCACCAAGGGACAGGGAGTATGGCTACACCTTC. This gives the protein CASSPRDREYGYTF.

The chain combines TRBV4-3 with TRBJ2-7, with 9 bases identical to TRBD2. CDR1 LGHNA and CDR2 YSLEER come from the germline V gene. Germline trimming cut 0 bases from V and 2 bases from J; bases unmatched to any gene: 5. This CDR3 is 16 amino acids long. The CDR3 coding sequence is TGCGCCAGCAGCCAAGATGCTAGCGGGGCCGCCTACGAGCAGTACTTC. Protein sequence: CASSQDASGAAYEQYF.

The chain is built from TRBV2 and TRBJ1-2; D is uncertain. The CDR3 extends over 13 amino acids. Germline-derived CDR1 and CDR2 are SNHLY and FYNNEI. V shed 4 bases and J shed 5 bases, with 11 bases lying between them. In DNA form, the CDR3 reads TGTGCCAGCAGTGGGACGGCACTTTATGGCTACACCTTC. Translated: CASSGTALYGYTF.

This rearrangement joins TRBV5-8 to TRBJ1-5; D might be TRBD1 (5 bases). Germline V CDR1 and CDR2: SGHTS, YDEGEE. V was pared by 2 bases and J by 3 bases, with 24 bases between. The CDR3 is 19 amino acids. The CDR3 region is CASSFGRGREGWANQPQHF. The CDR3 bases are TGTGCCAGCAGCTTTGGTCGTGGCAGGGAAGGCTGGGCCAATCAGCCCCAGCATTTT.

Points on this clone: Within the sample, other DNA sequences also encode this same CDR3. J is TRBJ2-3 and V is TRBV7-3; TRBD1 matches 8 bases. The trim removed 3 bases at V and 0 bases at J, leaving 2 bases unmatched. Germline V lookup: CDR1 SGHTA, CDR2 FQGTGA. CDR3 length: 15 residues. The CDR3 DNA is TGTGCCAGCAGCTTCCAGGGGGCTAGCACAGATACGCAGTATTTT. Translated: CASSFQGASTDTQYF. The whole variable domain, remainder taken from reference TRBV7-3 and TRBJ2-3, is GAGVSQTPSNKVTEKGKYVELRCDPISGHTALYWYRQSLGQGPEFLIYFQGTGAADDSGLPNDRFFAVRPEGSVSTLKIQRTERGDSAVYLCASSFQGASTDTQYFGPGTRLTVL.

The chain has TRBV28 and TRBJ2-5; the match to TRBD2 covers 8 bases. The trim removed 4 bases at V and 4 bases at J, leaving 8 bases unmatched. This CDR3 is 15 amino acids long. Germline CDR1 is MDHEN and CDR2 is SYDVKM. Here the CDR3 DNA reads TGTGCCAGCAGTTCCCCCGCGGGGGGCGGAGAGACCCAGTACTTC. Its translation is CASSSPAGGGETQYF.

The sample holds many counts of this clone. V gene TRBV7-6 combines with J gene TRBJ2-7; D not resolved. CDR1 SGHVS and CDR2 FNYEAQ come from the germline V gene. V was clipped by 8 bases and J by 3 bases, with 14 bases between them. The CDR3 length is 13 residues. This chain's CDR3 is CASAPEADYEQYF. The CDR3 DNA follows: TGTGCCAGCGCCCCCGAGGCAGACTACGAGCAGTACTTC.